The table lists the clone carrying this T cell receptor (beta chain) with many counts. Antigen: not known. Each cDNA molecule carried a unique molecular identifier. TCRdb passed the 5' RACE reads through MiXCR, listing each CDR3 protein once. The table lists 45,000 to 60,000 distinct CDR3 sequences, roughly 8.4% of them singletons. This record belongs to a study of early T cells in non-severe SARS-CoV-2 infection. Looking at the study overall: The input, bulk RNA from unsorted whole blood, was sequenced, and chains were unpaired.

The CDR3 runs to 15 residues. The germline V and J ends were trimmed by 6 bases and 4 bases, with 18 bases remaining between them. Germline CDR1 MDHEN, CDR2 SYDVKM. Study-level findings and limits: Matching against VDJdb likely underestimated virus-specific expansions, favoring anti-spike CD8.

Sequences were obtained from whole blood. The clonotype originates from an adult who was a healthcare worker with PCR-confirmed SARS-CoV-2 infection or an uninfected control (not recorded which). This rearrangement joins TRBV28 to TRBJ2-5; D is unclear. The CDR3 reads CASSPLRQLGETQYF. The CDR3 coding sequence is TGTGCCAGCAGCCCACTGAGGCAGTTAGGAGAGACCCAGTACTTC.